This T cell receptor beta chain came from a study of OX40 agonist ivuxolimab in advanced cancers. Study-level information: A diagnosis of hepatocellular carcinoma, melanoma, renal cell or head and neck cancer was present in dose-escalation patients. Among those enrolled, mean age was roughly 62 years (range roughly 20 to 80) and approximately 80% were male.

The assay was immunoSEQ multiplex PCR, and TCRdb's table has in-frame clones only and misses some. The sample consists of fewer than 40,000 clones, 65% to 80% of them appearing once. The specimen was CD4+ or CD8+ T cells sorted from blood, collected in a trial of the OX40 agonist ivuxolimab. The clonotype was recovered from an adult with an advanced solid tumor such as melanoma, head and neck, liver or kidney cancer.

The CDR3 region is CASSIWGGTEAFF. DNA for the CDR3: TGTGCCAGTAGTATTTGGGGTGGCACTGAAGCTTTCTTT. This chain joins TRBV19 and TRBJ1-1; unclear D gene. This CDR3 is built from 13 residues. From germline, CDR1 is LNHDA and CDR2 SQIVND (reference sequence). Trimming shortened V by 3 bases and J by 4 bases, and 9 bases separated the two germline ends.